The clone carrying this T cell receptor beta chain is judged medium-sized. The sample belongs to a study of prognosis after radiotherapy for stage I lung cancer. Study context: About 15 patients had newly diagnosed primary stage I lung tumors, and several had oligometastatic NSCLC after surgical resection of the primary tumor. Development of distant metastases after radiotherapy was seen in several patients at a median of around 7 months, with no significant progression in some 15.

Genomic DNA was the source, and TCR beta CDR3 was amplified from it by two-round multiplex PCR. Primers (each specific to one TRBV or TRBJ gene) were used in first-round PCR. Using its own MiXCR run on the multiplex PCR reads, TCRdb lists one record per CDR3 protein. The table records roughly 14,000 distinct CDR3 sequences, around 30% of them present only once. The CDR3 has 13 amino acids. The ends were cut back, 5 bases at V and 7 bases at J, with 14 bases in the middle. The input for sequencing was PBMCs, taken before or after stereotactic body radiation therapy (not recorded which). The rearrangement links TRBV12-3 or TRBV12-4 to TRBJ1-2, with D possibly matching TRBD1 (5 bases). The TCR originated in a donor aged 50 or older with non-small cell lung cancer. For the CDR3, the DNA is TGTGCCAGCAGTCCTACGCAGGGAGGTGGCTACACCTTC. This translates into CASSPTQGGGYTF.